These T cell receptor beta chains were read from a single sample in a study of cytomegalovirus exposure and HLA in healthy donors. This table comes from immunoSEQ multiplex PCR, and its TCRdb copy is limited to in-frame clones, with some not included. The sample carries 150,000 to 200,000 clones, about 90% recorded once. The specimen sequenced was PBMCs. The receptors originated from a girl younger than two in good health and CMV-seronegative. CDR3s include the opening cysteine and the closing phenylalanine or tryptophan. D genes are given only for firm matches. Size is omitted from some rows. Given values are once, few, many or a class for expanded clones.

>TRBJ1-1|-|13|-|TRBV9
CASSVVSNTEAFF
TGTGCCAGCAGCGTCGTCAGTAACACTGAAGCTTTCTTT
>TRBJ2-1|TRBD2|16|few|TRBV30
CAWDTEGLAGGNEQFF
TGTGCCTGGGATACAGAAGGGCTAGCGGGAGGGAATGAGCAGTTCTTC
>TRBJ1-3|TRBD1|14|once|TRBV6-5
CASSRTGSGNTIYF
TGTGCCAGCAGTCGGACAGGGTCTGGAAACACCATATATTTT
>TRBJ2-1|TRBD2|17|-|TRBV27
CASSGSGLAGRYNEQFF
TGTGCCAGCAGTGGGTCGGGACTAGCGGGACGATACAATGAGCAGTTCTTC
>TRBJ2-3|TRBD2|15|-|TRBV5-1
CASSFRLAGLDTQYF
TGCGCCAGCAGCTTCCGACTAGCGGGGCTAGATACGCAGTATTTT
>TRBJ2-2|-|16|-|TRBV9
CASSVGQASTTGELFF
TGTGCCAGCAGCGTAGGACAGGCGTCGACCACCGGGGAGCTGTTTTTT
>TRBJ2-7|TRBD2|16|-|TRBV5-1
CASQVAGALTPYEQYF
TGCGCCAGTCAAGTAGCGGGAGCTTTAACCCCCTACGAGCAGTACTTC
>TRBJ1-5|-|17|-|TRBV5-6
CASSLGPRTYSNQPQHF
TGTGCCAGCAGCTTGGGCCCTCGGACATATAGCAATCAGCCCCAGCATTTT
>TRBJ2-1|TRBD1|16|-|TRBV23-1
CASRPGTGHPLWEQFF
TGCGCCAGCAGGCCCGGGACAGGGCATCCCCTATGGGAGCAGTTCTTC
>TRBJ2-5|TRBD1|15|-|TRBV6-1
CASSEGPGGQETQYF
TGTGCCAGCAGTGAGGGGCCAGGGGGCCAAGAGACCCAGTACTTC
>TRBJ2-7|TRBD2|16|-|TRBV27
CASSLFPPAGGYEQYF
TGTGCCAGCAGTTTATTTCCCCCAGCGGGAGGGTACGAGCAGTACTTC
>TRBJ2-7|-|14|-|TRBV27
CASSLVAGTYEQYF
TGTGCCAGCAGTTTAGTTGCAGGGACCTACGAGCAGTACTTC
>TRBJ2-3|-|13|-|TRBV6-6
CASTDFSTDTQYF
TGTGCCAGCACGGACTTTAGCACAGATACGCAGTATTTT
>TRBJ1-5|-|13|-|TRBV29-1
CSVGFNSNQPQHF
TGCAGCGTTGGTTTTAATAGCAATCAGCCCCAGCATTTT
>TRBJ1-2|TRBD1|16|-|TRBV5-6
CASSLAGQGADYGYTF
TGTGCCAGCAGCTTGGCCGGACAGGGGGCGGACTATGGCTACACCTTC
>TRBJ2-3|TRBD1|13|-|TRBV29-1
CSFRTGEKDTQYF
TGCAGCTTTAGGACAGGGGAGAAAGATACGCAGTATTTT
>TRBJ2-1|-|15|-|TRBV6-5
CASRGSGSSYNEQFF
TGTGCCAGCAGGGGTAGCGGAAGCTCCTACAATGAGCAGTTCTTC
>TRBJ1-1|-|14|-|TRBV19
CASRQGHPNTEAFF
TGTGCCAGTAGACAAGGACACCCGAACACTGAAGCTTTCTTT
>TRBJ2-7|-|13|-|TRBV27
CASSLATAYEQYF
TGTGCCAGCAGTTTGGCGACAGCCTACGAGCAGTACTTC
>TRBJ1-2|TRBD1|14|-|TRBV13
CASSLDRKNYGYTF
TGTGCCAGCAGCTTGGACAGGAAGAACTATGGCTACACCTTC
>TRBJ2-5|TRBD1|16|-|TRBV9
CASSDGDRGIQETQYF
TGTGCCAGCAGCGACGGGGACAGGGGGATCCAAGAGACCCAGTACTTC
>TRBJ1-1|-|14|-|TRBV2
CASSQRRQDTEAFF
TGTGCCAGCAGCCAACGTAGACAAGACACTGAAGCTTTCTTT
>TRBJ2-1|-|15|-|TRBV5-1
CASSLVASQVNEQFF
TGCGCCAGCAGCTTGGTGGCTAGTCAAGTGAATGAGCAGTTCTTC